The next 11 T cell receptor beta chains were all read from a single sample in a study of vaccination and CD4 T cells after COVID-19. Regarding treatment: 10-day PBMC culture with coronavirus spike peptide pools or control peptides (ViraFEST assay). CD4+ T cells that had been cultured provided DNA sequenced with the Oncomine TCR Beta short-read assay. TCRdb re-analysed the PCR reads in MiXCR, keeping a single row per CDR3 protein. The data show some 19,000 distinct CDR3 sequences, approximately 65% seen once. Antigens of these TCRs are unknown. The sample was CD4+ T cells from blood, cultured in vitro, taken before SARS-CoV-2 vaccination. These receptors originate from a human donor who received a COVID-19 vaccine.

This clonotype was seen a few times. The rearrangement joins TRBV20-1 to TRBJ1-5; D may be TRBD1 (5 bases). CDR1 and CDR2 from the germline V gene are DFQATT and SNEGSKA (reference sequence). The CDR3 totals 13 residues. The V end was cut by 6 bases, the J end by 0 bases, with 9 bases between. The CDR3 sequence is CSARTSSNQPQHF. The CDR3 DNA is TGCAGTGCCAGGACATCTAGCAATCAGCCCCAGCATTTT.

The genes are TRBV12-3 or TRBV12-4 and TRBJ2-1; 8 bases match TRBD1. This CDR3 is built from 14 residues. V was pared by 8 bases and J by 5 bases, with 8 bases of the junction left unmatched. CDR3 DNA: TGTGCCAGCTTGCCGGACAGGGCACACAATGAGCAGTTCTTC. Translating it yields CASLPDRAHNEQFF.

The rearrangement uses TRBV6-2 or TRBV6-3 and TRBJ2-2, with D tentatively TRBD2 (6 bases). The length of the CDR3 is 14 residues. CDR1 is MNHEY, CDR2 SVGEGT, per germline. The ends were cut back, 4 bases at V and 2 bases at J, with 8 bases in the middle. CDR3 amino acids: CASSWDSNTGELFF. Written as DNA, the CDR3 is TGTGCCAGCAGTTGGGACTCTAACACCGGGGAGCTGTTTTTT.

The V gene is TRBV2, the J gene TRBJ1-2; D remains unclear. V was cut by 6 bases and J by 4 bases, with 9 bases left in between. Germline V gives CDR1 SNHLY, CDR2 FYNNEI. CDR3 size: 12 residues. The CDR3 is CASSHISYGYTF. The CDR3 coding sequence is TGTGCCAGCAGCCACATATCCTATGGCTACACCTTC.

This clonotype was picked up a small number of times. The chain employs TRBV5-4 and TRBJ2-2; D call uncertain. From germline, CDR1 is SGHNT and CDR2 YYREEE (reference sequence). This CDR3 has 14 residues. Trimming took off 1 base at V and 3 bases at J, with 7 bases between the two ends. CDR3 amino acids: CASSLLGDTGELFF. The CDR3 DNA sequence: TGTGCCAGCAGCTTGTTAGGAGACACCGGGGAGCTGTTTTTT.

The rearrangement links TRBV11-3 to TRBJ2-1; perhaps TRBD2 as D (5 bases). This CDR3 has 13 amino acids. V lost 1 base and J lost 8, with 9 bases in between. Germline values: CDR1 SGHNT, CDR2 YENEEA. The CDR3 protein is CASSLGLEDEQFF. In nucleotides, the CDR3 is TGTGCCAGCAGCTTAGGGTTGGAGGATGAGCAGTTCTTC.

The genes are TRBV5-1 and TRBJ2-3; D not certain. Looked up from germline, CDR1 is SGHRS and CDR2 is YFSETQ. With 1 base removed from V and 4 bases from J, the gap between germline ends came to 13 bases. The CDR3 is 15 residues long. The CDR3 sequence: CASSLLASRSDTQYF. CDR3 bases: TGCGCCAGCAGCTTGCTGGCTAGTCGATCAGATACGCAGTATTTT.

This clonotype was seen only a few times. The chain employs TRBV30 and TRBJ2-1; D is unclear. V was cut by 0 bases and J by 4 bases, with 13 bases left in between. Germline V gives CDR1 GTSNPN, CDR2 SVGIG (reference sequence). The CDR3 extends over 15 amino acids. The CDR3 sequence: CAWSVGSAGYNEQFF. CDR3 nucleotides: TGTGCCTGGAGTGTAGGTTCTGCCGGATACAATGAGCAGTTCTTC.

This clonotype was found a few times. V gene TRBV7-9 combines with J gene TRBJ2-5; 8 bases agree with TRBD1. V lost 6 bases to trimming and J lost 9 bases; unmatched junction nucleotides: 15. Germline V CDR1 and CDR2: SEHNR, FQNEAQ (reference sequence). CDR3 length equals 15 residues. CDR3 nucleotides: TGTGCCAGCAGTCGTAGACAGGGGCTCTCCCGGGCCCAGTACTTC. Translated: CASSRRQGLSRAQYF.

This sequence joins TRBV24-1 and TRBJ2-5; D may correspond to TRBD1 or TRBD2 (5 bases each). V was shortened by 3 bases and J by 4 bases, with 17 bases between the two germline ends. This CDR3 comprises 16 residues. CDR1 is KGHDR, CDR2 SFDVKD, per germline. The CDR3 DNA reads TGTGCCACCAGTGATCCACTAAGGGGAGTTGGAGAGACCCAGTACTTC. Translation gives CATSDPLRGVGETQYF.

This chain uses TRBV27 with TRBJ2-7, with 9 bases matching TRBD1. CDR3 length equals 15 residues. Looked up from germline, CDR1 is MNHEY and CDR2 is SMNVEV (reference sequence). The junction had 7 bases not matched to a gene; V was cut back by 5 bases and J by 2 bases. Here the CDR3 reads CASSPRQGVTYEQYF. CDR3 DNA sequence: TGTGCCAGCAGTCCGAGACAGGGGGTAACCTACGAGCAGTACTTC.